One and the same sample provided the 21 T cell receptor beta chains below, sequenced in a study of early T cells in non-severe SARS-CoV-2 infection. TCRdb fed the 5' RACE reads into MiXCR, producing one record per CDR3 protein. The profile covers more than 75,000 distinct CDR3 sequences, with roughly 13% appearing a single time and approximately 6% taken by the ten largest. The sample comprised whole blood. These receptors all come from an adult who was a healthcare worker with PCR-confirmed SARS-CoV-2 infection or an uninfected control (not recorded which).

The rearrangement joins TRBV28 to TRBJ2-5; D is uncertain. From germline, CDR1 is MDHEN and CDR2 SYDVKM. V was shortened by 3 bases and J by 5 bases, with 10 bases between the two germline ends. The CDR3 loop spans 13 amino acids. The CDR3 sequence is CASSFPSRETQYF. The DNA for the CDR3 is TGTGCCAGCAGTTTCCCCAGTCGGGAGACCCAGTACTTC.

The chain is built from TRBV13 and TRBJ2-7; either TRBD1 or TRBD2 may supply D (5 bases each). This CDR3 is 15 amino acids long. Germline loops: CDR1 PRHDT, CDR2 FYEKMQ (reference sequence). Trimming pared 3 bases from V and 1 base from J, leaving 13 bases between. For the CDR3, the DNA is TGTGCCAGCAGCTTCCGGGACCGACAATCCTACGAGCAGTACTTC. This sequence encodes CASSFRDRQSYEQYF.

This clonotype was counted at least ten times. This rearrangement joins TRBV5-1 to TRBJ1-2; no firm D call. Germline CDR1 is SGHRS and CDR2 is YFSETQ. V lost 0 bases to trimming and J lost 2 bases, with 5 bases between them. CDR3 length: 13 amino acids. The CDR3 sequence: CASSLEENYGYTF. For the CDR3, the DNA is TGCGCCAGCAGCTTGGAAGAAAACTATGGCTACACCTTC. Together with reference TRBV5-1 and TRBJ1-2, the CDR3 gives the full variable domain: KAGVTQTPRYLIKTRGQQVTLSCSPISGHRSVSWYQQTPGQGLQFLFEYFSETQRNKGNFPGRFSGRQFSNSRSEMNVSTLELGDSALYLCASSLEENYGYTFGSGTRLTVV.

This clonotype was detected only a few times. The V gene is TRBV29-1, the J gene TRBJ2-5; D may match TRBD1 or TRBD2 (5 bases each). The germline CDR1 and CDR2 sequences are SQVTM and ANQGSEA. This CDR3 is built from 13 residues. Trimming took off 7 bases at V and 5 bases at J, with 17 bases between the two ends. The DNA of the CDR3 is TGCAGCGCTATGACAGAGGGGCGTGAGACCCAGTACTTC. It translates to CSAMTEGRETQYF.

The chain uses TRBV5-1 and TRBJ1-1; D ambiguous. The ends were cut back, 0 bases at V and 1 base at J, with 13 bases in the middle. The CDR3 loop spans 16 amino acids. Germline values: CDR1 SGHRS, CDR2 YFSETQ. The CDR3 DNA reads TGCGCCAGCAGCTTGGTCCCCCTAGGGCAGAACACTGAAGCTTTCTTT. It translates to CASSLVPLGQNTEAFF.

This clonotype was observed many times. This chain uses TRBV20-1 with TRBJ2-7, with a tentative D call TRBD1 (5 bases). The CDR3 runs 11 residues. Per germline, CDR1 DFQATT and CDR2 SNEGSKA (reference sequence). V was clipped by 6 bases and J by 7 bases, with 13 bases between them. CDR3 residues: CSAGRAPEQYF. The DNA of the CDR3 is TGCAGTGCAGGCAGGGCTCCTGAGCAGTACTTC.

The chain uses TRBV7-2 and TRBJ1-1, with a tentative D call TRBD1 (6 bases). There are 14 residues in the CDR3. V lost 9 bases, J lost 3 bases, and 17 bases lay in between. Germline V gene data show CDR1 as SGHTA and CDR2 as FQGNSA. The CDR3 DNA is TGTGCCAGTCGGCTTTACAGGGTCGACACTGAAGCTTTCTTT. It specifies CASRLYRVDTEAFF.

The gene calls are TRBV7-9 and TRBJ2-3; no reliable D call. Per germline, CDR1 SEHNR and CDR2 FQNEAQ (reference sequence). CDR3 length equals 16 residues. The germline V and J ends were trimmed by 5 bases and 4 bases, with 19 bases remaining between them. CDR3 bases: TGTGCCAGCAGCCCCCATCCAGGCAGCCGGTCAGATACGCAGTATTTT. Translated: CASSPHPGSRSDTQYF. The whole variable domain, filled in from reference TRBV7-9 and TRBJ2-3, reads DTGVSQNPRHKITKRGQNVTFRCDPISEHNRLYWYRQTLGQGPEFLTYFQNEAQLEKSRLLSDRFSAERPKGSFSTLEIQRTEQGDSAMYLCASSPHPGSRSDTQYFGPGTRLTVL.

This clonotype was counted at least ten times. V usage is TRBV4-1 and J usage is TRBJ2-1, with 11 bases matching TRBD2. The CDR3 extends over 16 amino acids. The ends lost 4 bases at V and 4 bases at J; junction bases unmatched: 6. CDR1 is MGHRA and CDR2 is YSYEKL in the germline V gene. The CDR3 sequence is CASSLKLAGVYNEQFF. CDR3 nucleotide sequence: TGCGCCAGCAGCCTAAAACTAGCGGGAGTTTACAATGAGCAGTTCTTC.

The chain links TRBV7-6 to TRBJ2-3; TRBD1 matches at 9 bases. Germline V lookup: CDR1 SGHVS, CDR2 FNYEAQ. This CDR3 has 18 residues. After removal of 5 bases from V and 4 bases from J, the junction contained 16 bases not matched to a gene. The CDR3 nucleotides are TGTGCCAGCAGCCCGCGCCCGACTGGGACAGGGTGGTCAGATACGCAGTATTTT. Residues: CASSPRPTGTGWSDTQYF.

This clonotype was counted at least ten times. V and J are TRBV2 and TRBJ2-1; TRBD2 matches 9 bases. The CDR3 runs 13 residues. Germline V gene data show CDR1 as SNHLY and CDR2 as FYNNEI. With 9 bases clipped from V and 3 bases from J, the junction kept 3 bases outside the gene matches. The CDR3 coding sequence is TGTGCCAGTCTAGCGGGACGCTACAATGAGCAGTTCTTC. Translated, it gives CASLAGRYNEQFF. The variable domain in full, with the rest retrieved from reference TRBV2 and TRBJ2-1, is EPEVTQTPSHQVTQMGQEVILRCVPISNHLYFYWYRQILGQKVEFLVSFYNNEISEKSEIFDDQFSVERPDGSNFTLKIRSTKLEDSAMYFCASLAGRYNEQFFGPGTRLTVL.

This clonotype was detected ten times or more. The chain employs TRBV20-1 and TRBJ2-1; 7 bases are shared with TRBD2. Per the germline V gene, CDR1 is DFQATT and CDR2 is SNEGSKA (reference sequence). V lost 5 bases to trimming and J lost 1 base; unmatched junction nucleotides: 5. This CDR3 region has 14 residues. In nucleotides, the CDR3 is TGCAGTGCTTCTAGCGGCTTGTCCTACAATGAGCAGTTCTTC. Protein sequence: CSASSGLSYNEQFF.

The table lists this clonotype with many counts. This chain links TRBV24-1 with TRBJ2-3, with a tentative D call TRBD1 (6 bases). Trimming shortened V by 5 bases and J by 4 bases, and 12 bases separated the two germline ends. Germline CDR1 and CDR2: KGHDR and SFDVKD. CDR3 size: 14 residues. This CDR3 reads CATSAETGSDTQYF. The CDR3 bases are TGTGCCACCAGTGCCGAGACAGGTTCAGATACGCAGTATTTT.

This clonotype was seen only a few times. The chain joins TRBV29-1 to TRBJ1-1; no definite D call. CDR3 length equals 12 residues. Germline CDR1 and CDR2: SQVTM and ANQGSEA. Trimming removed 4 bases at V and 3 bases at J, with 9 bases between. CDR3 sequence: CSVAVRDTEAFF. The CDR3 nucleotides read TGCAGCGTTGCCGTGAGGGACACTGAAGCTTTCTTT.

The sample holds many counts of this clonotype. The rearrangement joins TRBV10-2 to TRBJ2-3; D call uncertain. V was cut by 3 bases and J by 4 bases, with 8 bases left in between. Germline V gene lookup returns CDR1 WSHSY and CDR2 SAAADI. The CDR3 extends over 13 amino acids. The CDR3: CASSDDRPDTQYF. In DNA, the CDR3 is TGCGCCAGCAGTGACGACCGGCCAGATACGCAGTATTTT.

Only a few counts were recorded for this clonotype. The gene calls are TRBV7-2 and TRBJ2-1, with TRBD2 matching over 9 bases. CDR3 length: 14 amino acids. CDR1 is SGHTA and CDR2 is FQGNSA in the germline V gene. J lost 10 bases, V lost 2 bases, and 6 bases had no gene match. The CDR3 DNA reads TGTGCCAGCAGCTTACGAGCGGGGGGCCCCGAGCAGTTCTTC. This sequence encodes CASSLRAGGPEQFF. The full variable domain, rest sourced from reference TRBV7-2 and TRBJ2-1, is GAGVSQSPSNKVTEKGKDVELRCDPISGHTALYWYRQSLGQGLEFLIYFQGNSAPDKSGLPSDRFSAERTGGSVSTLTIQRTQQEDSAVYLCASSLRAGGPEQFFGPGTRLTVL.

This clonotype occurred many times. The chain recombines TRBV28 with TRBJ1-1; D is possibly TRBD1 (6 bases). V dropped 6 bases and J dropped 8 bases, with 13 bases sitting between them. The CDR3 sequence is 12 residues long. From germline, CDR1 is MDHEN and CDR2 SYDVKM. In nucleotides, the CDR3 is TGTGCCAGCAGGCTGGGGGGGCTGGAAGCTTTCTTT. It is translated as CASRLGGLEAFF.

This clonotype was detected ten times or more. This sequence joins TRBV20-1 and TRBJ1-6; D might be TRBD1 (5 bases). Per germline, CDR1 DFQATT and CDR2 SNEGSKA (reference sequence). This CDR3 has 13 residues. Trimming stripped 4 bases from V and 1 base from J, with 5 bases between. This CDR3 is CSATGSYNSPLHF. In DNA, the CDR3 is TGCAGTGCTACAGGGTCCTATAATTCACCCCTCCACTTT.

This clonotype was seen more than once but under ten times. The chain recombines TRBV4-1 with TRBJ2-7; D unresolved. V was trimmed by 1 base and J by 1 base, leaving 17 bases between them. The CDR3 has 17 residues. Germline-derived CDR1 and CDR2 are MGHRA and YSYEKL. The CDR3 nucleotides read TGCGCCAGCAGCCAAGCTTTCTCCGAATTCGCATCCTACGAGCAGTACTTC. This codes for CASSQAFSEFASYEQYF.

This clonotype was detected a few times. The chain combines TRBV20-1 with TRBJ2-2; 13 nucleotides agree with TRBD2. The CDR3 runs 16 residues. CDR1 and CDR2 (germline): DFQATT, SNEGSKA (reference sequence). V was clipped by 6 bases and J by 3 bases; unmatched bases: 7. The CDR3 DNA reads TGCAGTGCCCGGACTAGCGGGGGTTACCACACCGGGGAGCTGTTTTTT. It translates to CSARTSGGYHTGELFF.

This clonotype is a singleton in its sample. The gene calls are TRBV13 and TRBJ2-7; D gene unclear. CDR1 PRHDT and CDR2 FYEKMQ come from the germline V gene (reference sequence). This CDR3 has 12 amino acids. Trimming left V 7 bases short and J 5 bases short, with 12 bases between. In DNA, the CDR3 is TGTGCCAGCAATCGACCCGGAAACGAGCAGTACTTC. Translation: CASNRPGNEQYF.